This entry is about one TCR beta chain. Sequencing used immunoSEQ multiplex PCR; TCRdb keeps in-frame clones, though not all of them. Of about 150,000 clones listed, 80% to 90% are singletons. Germline loops: CDR1 LGHDT, CDR2 YNNKEL (reference sequence). V lost 4 bases to trimming and J lost 4 bases; unmatched junction nucleotides: 7. The CDR3 runs 15 residues. The sample comes from a study of blood T cell repertoires in COVID-19. This chain uses TRBV3-1 (or the pseudogene TRBV3-2) with TRBJ1-2, with 9 bases identical to TRBD1. The clonotype was recovered from a woman aged 40 to 55 with acute or convalescent COVID-19. The sequenced sample consisted of peripheral blood. Here the CDR3 DNA reads TGTGCCAGCAGCCCGAGTCACAGGGGGCCCTATGGCTACACCTTC. Protein product: CASSPSHRGPYGYTF.